This T cell receptor beta chain was observed in a study of PD-1 blockade in classical Hodgkin lymphoma. Background on the study: Patients were administered nivolumab (3 mg/kg intravenously) every 2 weeks. Overall study results and limits: Exclusion was the outcome for patients who began nivolumab under 1 year after ASCT.

In every patient, relapse followed autologous stem cell transplantation, while exposure to brentuximab vedotin differed. Using immunoSEQ multiplex PCR, the repertoire was profiled, and TCRdb retains in-frame clones only, with some absent. Among roughly 19,000 clones, around 80% were seen once, and the ten largest hold roughly 22%. Trimming pared 3 bases from V and 2 bases from J, leaving 16 bases between. The CDR3 is 16 amino acids. Germline V gene lookup returns CDR1 SGHNT and CDR2 YENEEA. To note about this clone: Its antigen is currently unknown.

This chain links TRBV11-3 with TRBJ1-1, with D perhaps matching TRBD1 (5 bases). This material consisted of peripheral blood mononuclear cells (PBMCs), taken at baseline. This TCR was recovered from a human donor with classical Hodgkin lymphoma. The CDR3 nucleotides read TGTGCCAGCAGCTTTCTGGCGGGGCAGGGAAACACTGAAGCTTTCTTT. It is translated as CASSFLAGQGNTEAFF.